The 13 T cell receptor beta chains in this list originate from one sample, sequenced in a study of regulatory T cells in long-lasting Graves disease. Time point reported: newly diagnosed GD, antithyroid drugs for less than 3 months. The TCR library was made from RNA extracted from PBMCs. Library construction for TCR beta used iRepertoire HTBI primers and Arm-PCR of CDR3 regions. MiXCR, applied by TCRdb to the multiplex PCR reads, yields one record per CDR3 protein. The sample lists about 240,000 distinct CDR3 sequences, about 19% seen once, with around 13% in the top ten. The sequences come from peripheral blood mononuclear cells (PBMCs), collected at new diagnosis, from a patient treated with antithyroid drugs. Receptor source: a female donor with Graves disease.

The sample holds many counts of this clonotype. The chain has TRBV3-1 and TRBJ2-5; 8 bases map to TRBD1. Per germline, CDR1 LGHDT and CDR2 YNNKEL (reference sequence). The ends lost 6 bases at V and 5 bases at J; junction bases unmatched: 5. CDR3 length: 13 amino acids. The CDR3 nucleotides are TGTGCCAGCAGACCGACAGGGGCGGAGACCCAGTACTTC. This sequence encodes CASRPTGAETQYF.

This clonotype was recorded at least ten times. The rearrangement joins TRBV9 to TRBJ2-3; D tentatively reads TRBD1 or TRBD2 (7 bases each). CDR1 and CDR2 (germline): SGDLS, YYNGEE. Trimming removed 4 bases at V and 1 base at J, with 16 bases between. The CDR3 spans 16 residues. CDR3 nucleotides: TGTGCCAGCAGCCCCAGGAGCGGGACAGGCACAGATACGCAGTATTTT. Translation gives CASSPRSGTGTDTQYF.

In the case of this clonotype: A much larger clone differs from this one at a single base, so this may be a read error. V gene TRBV10-1 combines with J gene TRBJ2-1, with D maybe TRBD2 (6 bases). This CDR3 has 14 amino acids. Per germline, CDR1 WNHNN and CDR2 SYGVQD (reference sequence). DNA for the CDR3: TGCGCCGGCAGCACCGGGACTGGCTACAATGAGCAGTTCTTC. Its translation is CAGSTGTGYNEQFF.

The sample holds a few counts of this clonotype. The V call is TRBV5-1, the J call TRBJ2-7; 11 positions match TRBD1. The length of the CDR3 is 16 residues. Per germline, CDR1 SGHRS and CDR2 YFSETQ. V lost 1 base, J lost 0 bases, and 3 bases stayed unmatched. In DNA, the CDR3 is TGCGCCAGCAGCTTGACCGGGACAGGGGGCTCCTACGAGCAGTACTTC. Translating it yields CASSLTGTGGSYEQYF.

Many counts were recorded for this clonotype. This chain links TRBV27 with TRBJ2-3, with TRBD2 identical over 11 bases. This CDR3 spans 16 amino acids. CDR1 MNHEY and CDR2 SMNVEV come from the germline V gene (reference sequence). J was trimmed by 5 bases and V by 6 bases; bases with no gene match: 10. This chain's CDR3 is CASSPILAGGEDTQYF. The DNA for the CDR3 is TGTGCCAGCAGCCCTATCCTAGCGGGAGGCGAAGATACGCAGTATTTT.

The genes are TRBV30 and TRBJ2-7; 10 bases are shared with TRBD1. This CDR3 comprises 13 residues. CDR1 and CDR2 (germline): GTSNPN, SVGIG (reference sequence). The J segment lost 7 bases and the V segment lost 3 bases, leaving 6 bases of the junction unmatched. CDR3 DNA sequence: TGTGCCTGGAGCCGGGACAGGGGTAGGGAGCAGTACTTC. Its translation: CAWSRDRGREQYF.

The table lists this clonotype with many counts. The junction departs from germline at one end; a sequencing error may be responsible. The gene calls are TRBV10-3 and TRBJ2-2; TRBD2 might be the D (6 bases). Germline-derived CDR1 and CDR2 are ENHRY and SYGVKD. CDR3 size: 18 residues. CDR3 region: CASSYQSGRGSNTGELFF. In DNA, the CDR3 is TGTGCCAGCAGTTACCAGTCCGGTCGGGGGTCGAACACCGGGGAGCTGTTTTTT.

Of note for this clonotype: This sequence may be a read error, since a much larger clone differs from it by one base. The chain employs TRBV20-1 and TRBJ2-1; TRBD2 is a possible D gene (6 bases). The CDR3 is made up of 14 amino acids. V lost 5 bases and J 12 bases, leaving 23 bases between the germline ends. CDR1 and CDR2 (germline): DFQATT, SNEGSKA (reference sequence). CDR3: CSAGLMGGFDGQFF. As DNA, the CDR3 is TGCAGTGCTGGCCTCATGGGGGGATTCGATGGGCAGTTCTTC.

This clonotype has at least ten counts. The CDR3 here is CASSLVIGSDTQYF. CDR3 in DNA: TGTGCCAGCAGCTTAGTGATCGGATCAGATACGCAGTATTTT. The chain has TRBV11-2 and TRBJ2-3; D unclear. V lost 1 base to trimming and J lost 4 bases, with 9 bases between them. The CDR3 sequence is 14 residues long. Looked up from germline, CDR1 is SGHAT and CDR2 is FQNNGV.

This clonotype was seen ten or more times. At one end, the junction sequence differs from germline, possibly due to a read error. The CDR3 DNA follows: TGTGCCAGCAGCTCGGGAGGAGACTACGAGCAGTACTTC. Translating gives CASSSGGDYEQYF. This chain links TRBV5-1 with TRBJ2-7, with TRBD2 identical over 7 bases. Per the germline V gene, CDR1 is SGHRS and CDR2 is YFSETQ. The CDR3 has 13 amino acids.

This clonotype was seen repeatedly, ten times or more. The chain uses TRBV4-3 and TRBJ2-1; D is perhaps TRBD1 (5 bases). The germline V and J ends were trimmed by 0 bases and 8 bases, with 14 bases remaining between them. The CDR3 covers 15 residues. Germline lookup yields CDR1 LGHNA and CDR2 YSLEER. CDR3 nucleotides: TGCGCCAGCAGCCAAGACTACAGGCTTCAGGATGAGCAGTTCTTC. Its translation: CASSQDYRLQDEQFF.

Many counts were recorded for this clonotype. The chain uses TRBV11-3 and TRBJ2-1; possibly TRBD1 for D (6 bases). V was clipped by 3 bases and J by 4 bases, with 13 bases between them. This CDR3 is 15 amino acids long. Germline V CDR1 and CDR2: SGHNT, YENEEA. The CDR3 spells CASSFRTVGYNEQFF. The CDR3 DNA sequence: TGTGCCAGCAGCTTCCGGACAGTGGGTTACAATGAGCAGTTCTTC.

This clonotype has a count of ten or more. The chain couples TRBV6-1 to TRBJ1-2; TRBD1 aligns across 8 bases. Per germline, CDR1 MNHNS and CDR2 SASEGT. The J segment lost 5 bases and the V segment lost 10 bases, leaving 15 bases of the junction unmatched. CDR3 size: 15 residues. CDR3 bases: TGTGCCACGGAAGAGAGACAGGGGCGATTATATGGCTACACCTTC. Protein product: CATEERQGRLYGYTF.